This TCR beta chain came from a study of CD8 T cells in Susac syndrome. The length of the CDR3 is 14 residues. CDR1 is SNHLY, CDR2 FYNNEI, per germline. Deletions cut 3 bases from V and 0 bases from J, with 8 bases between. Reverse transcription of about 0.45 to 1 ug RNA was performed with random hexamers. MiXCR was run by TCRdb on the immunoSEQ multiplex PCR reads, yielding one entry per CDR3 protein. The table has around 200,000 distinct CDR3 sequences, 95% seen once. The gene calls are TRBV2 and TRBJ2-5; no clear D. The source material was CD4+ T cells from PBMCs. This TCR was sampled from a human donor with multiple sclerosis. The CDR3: CASSERPNQETQYF. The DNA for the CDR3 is TGTGCCAGCAGTGAGAGGCCGAACCAAGAGACCCAGTACTTC.